What follows are 10 T cell receptor beta chains derived from one specimen sequenced in a study of patients with pleural tuberculosis. One entry per CDR3 protein results from TCRdb running MiXCR on the reads. The sample records under 55,000 distinct CDR3 sequences, about 7.3% being singletons. The receptors were gathered from a human donor with pleural tuberculosis.

This clonotype was seen many times. V usage is TRBV11-1 and J usage is TRBJ2-3; D is possibly TRBD2 (5 bases). The CDR3 loop spans 16 amino acids. V lost 0 bases to trimming and J lost 2 bases, with 12 bases between them. In germline, CDR1 is SGHAT, CDR2 FQDESV (reference sequence). CDR3: CASSLASGGLTDTQYF. CDR3 bases: TGTGCCAGCAGCTTAGCATCAGGCGGACTCACAGATACGCAGTATTTT.

The rearrangement uses TRBV29-1 and TRBJ2-1; no reliable D call. CDR3 length: 12 residues. CDR1 and CDR2 from the germline V gene are SQVTM and ANQGSEA. V dropped 6 bases and J dropped 8 bases, with 14 bases sitting between them. The CDR3 region has the DNA TGCAGCGTCCCCGAAGGGTTCGATGAGCAGTTCTTC. This encodes CSVPEGFDEQFF.

This clonotype came up many times. This chain joins TRBV18 and TRBJ1-1, with D unresolved. The CDR3 has 13 amino acids. Looked up from germline, CDR1 is KGHSH and CDR2 is LQKENI. Trimming took 1 base from V and 8 from J, leaving 11 bases between them. The CDR3 loop reads CASSPQKDGEAFF. The DNA of the CDR3 is TGTGCCAGCTCACCACAGAAAGACGGAGAAGCTTTCTTT.

The V call is TRBV2, the J call TRBJ1-5, with D perhaps matching TRBD1 (6 bases). V gave up 2 bases and J gave up 1 base, with 12 bases separating them. Per the germline V gene, CDR1 is SNHLY and CDR2 is FYNNEI. There are 16 residues in the CDR3. The DNA of the CDR3 is TGTGCCAGCAGTGAATCCGGGACACAGAGCAATCAGCCCCAGCATTTT. It is translated as CASSESGTQSNQPQHF.

This clonotype was seen ten or more times. The chain carries TRBV11-2 and TRBJ2-3; D is unresolved. This CDR3 is 15 amino acids long. Per germline, CDR1 SGHAT and CDR2 FQNNGV. The V end was cut by 1 base, the J end by 5 bases, with 13 bases between. CDR3 residues: CASSLVAGVQDTQYF. The CDR3, as DNA: TGTGCCAGCAGCTTAGTAGCAGGAGTTCAAGATACGCAGTATTTT.

This clonotype has at least ten counts. The V gene is TRBV12-3 or TRBV12-4, the J gene TRBJ2-2, with D possibly TRBD1 on 6 matching bases. Trimming shortened V by 6 bases and J by 5 bases, and 19 bases separated the two germline ends. The CDR3 has 16 residues. The CDR3 DNA reads as TGTGCCAGCAGACCCCGAGGGGGAATAACGACCGGGGAGCTGTTTTTT. Amino acids: CASRPRGGITTGELFF.

There are many counts of this clonotype. This chain uses TRBV29-1 with TRBJ2-7; D perhaps matches TRBD1 (6 bases). The V and J ends lost 4 bases and 2 bases respectively, with 9 bases between them. The CDR3 extends over 12 amino acids. Per the germline V gene, CDR1 is SQVTM and CDR2 is ANQGSEA. CDR3 protein: CSVAGQTYEQYF. The CDR3 coding sequence is TGCAGCGTTGCCGGACAGACCTACGAGCAGTACTTC.

This clonotype was picked up many times. The chain uses TRBV12-3 or TRBV12-4 and TRBJ1-3; D remains ambiguous. Trimming left V 5 bases short and J 0 bases short, with 5 bases between. There are 13 residues in the CDR3. CDR3 DNA sequence: TGTGCCAGCAGTCCCCTCTCTGGAAACACCATATATTTT. It is translated as CASSPLSGNTIYF.

This clonotype was seen ten or more times. This chain links TRBV25-1 with TRBJ2-5; the D is unclear. V was shortened by 5 bases and J by 3 bases, with 19 bases between the two germline ends. The CDR3 consists of 16 residues. The germline CDR1 and CDR2 sequences are MGHDK and SYGVNS. The CDR3 spells CASSRPVSQTKETQYF. In DNA, the CDR3 is TGTGCCAGCAGTCGCCCCGTAAGTCAGACGAAAGAGACCCAGTACTTC.

Notes on this clonotype: A much larger clone is a single base away; this may be a read error. J is TRBJ1-1 and V is TRBV29-1; D gene unclear. This CDR3 is built from 11 residues. Germline CDR1 SQVTM, CDR2 ANQGSEA. This CDR3 reads CNGLLNTEAFF. CDR3 in DNA: TGCAACGGTTTGCTGAACACTGAAGCTTTCTTT.